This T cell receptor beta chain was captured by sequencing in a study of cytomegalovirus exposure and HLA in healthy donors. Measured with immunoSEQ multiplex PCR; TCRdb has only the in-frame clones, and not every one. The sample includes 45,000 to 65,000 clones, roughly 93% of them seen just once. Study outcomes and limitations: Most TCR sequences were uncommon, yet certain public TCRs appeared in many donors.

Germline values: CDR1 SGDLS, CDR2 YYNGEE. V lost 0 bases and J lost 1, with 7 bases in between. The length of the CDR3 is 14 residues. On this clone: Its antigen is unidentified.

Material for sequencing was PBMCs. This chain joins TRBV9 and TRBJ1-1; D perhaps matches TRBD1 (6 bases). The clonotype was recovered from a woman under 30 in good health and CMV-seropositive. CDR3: CASSVAGANTEAFF. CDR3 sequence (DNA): TGTGCCAGCAGCGTAGCAGGGGCGAACACTGAAGCTTTCTTT.